The clone carrying this T cell receptor (beta chain) was seen repeatedly, ten times or more. The antigen is unknown. Construction of TCR beta libraries was performed using quantitative 5'-RACE with molecular barcodes. TCRdb itself ran the 5' RACE reads through MiXCR, one entry per CDR3 protein. The table lists 200,000 or so distinct CDR3 sequences, approximately 12% of them singletons. The CDR3 sequence is 16 residues long. The V and J ends lost 4 bases and 2 bases, in that order; junction bases with no gene match: 11. Germline values: CDR1 SGHRS, CDR2 YFSETQ. This record comes from a study of CD8 T cells in ankylosing spondylitis. Study results and caveats: Both synovial fluid and blood in reactive arthritis had previously been reported to carry some motif variants. With a CD8+ phenotype, disease-linked clones were relatively rare in peripheral blood. Eight or nine highly homologous variants made up a TCR beta motif that seemed to typify ankylosing spondylitis blood.

This clonotype originated in a female donor with ankylosing spondylitis or in good health (not recorded which). The chain uses TRBV5-1 and TRBJ2-5, with 7 bases fitting TRBD2. Specimen: blood, either unsorted or a sorted T cell fraction (not recorded which). CDR3 residues: CASSSRLASNQETQYF. CDR3 coding DNA: TGCGCCAGCAGCAGCCGACTAGCTTCAAATCAAGAGACCCAGTACTTC.